The subject of this entry is one T cell receptor beta chain. Its antigen is unidentified. Other DNA sequences in the sample encode the same CDR3. Germline V gene data show CDR1 as SGHTA and CDR2 as FQGNSA. This CDR3 has 14 amino acids. Between the trimmed V and J ends, which lost 0 bases and 8 bases, there was a span of 8 bases. The data were obtained in a study of cytomegalovirus exposure and HLA in healthy donors. Study-level results: Accurate prediction of most subjects' HLA-A and HLA-B alleles from TCR beta sequences was reported. Testing in vitro showed a few CMV-associated chains specific for CMV antigens.

Researchers ran the PCR with 60 Vbeta and 13 Jbeta primers. Repertoires were generated with immunoSEQ multiplex PCR, while TCRdb's copy carries only in-frame clones and drops some. There are over 150,000 clones in the sample; 82% occur only once, and roughly 0.097% lies in the top ten. Material for sequencing was PBMCs. This TCR was recovered from a boy aged 2-15 years in good health and CMV-seronegative. The rearrangement uses TRBV7-2 and TRBJ1-6; possible D gene TRBD1, 5 bases. The CDR3 loop is CASSLAGVDSPLHF. Here the CDR3 DNA reads TGTGCCAGCAGCTTAGCAGGGGTAGATTCACCCCTCCACTTT.